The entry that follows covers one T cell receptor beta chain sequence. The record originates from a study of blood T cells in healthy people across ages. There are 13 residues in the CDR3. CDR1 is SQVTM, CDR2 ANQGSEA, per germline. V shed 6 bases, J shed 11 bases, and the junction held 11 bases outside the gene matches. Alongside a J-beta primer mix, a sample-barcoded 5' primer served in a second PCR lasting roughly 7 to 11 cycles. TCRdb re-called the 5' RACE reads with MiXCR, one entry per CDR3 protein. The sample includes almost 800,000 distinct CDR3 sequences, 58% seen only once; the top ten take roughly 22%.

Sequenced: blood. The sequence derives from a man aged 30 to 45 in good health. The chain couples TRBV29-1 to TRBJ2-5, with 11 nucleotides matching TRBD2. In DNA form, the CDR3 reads TGCAGCGTGCGACTAGCGGGGAACAATGAGCAGTACTTC. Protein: CSVRLAGNNEQYF.